This TCR beta chain was sequenced for a study of human T cells and chemical hapten exposure. V dropped 4 bases and J dropped 10 bases, with 16 bases sitting between them. Germline V gene sequence: CDR1 SGHTA, CDR2 FQGNSA. The CDR3 contains 13 residues. Time point in this sample: patch test 2, 6 weeks after DPC sensitization. The treatment: therapeutic diphenylcyclopropenone sensitization with weekly scalp DPC. Researchers sampled blood before each patch test went on. In the original workflow: TCR counts had a median of about 94,000 per sample and spanned about 23,224 to 750,000. TCRdb ran MiXCR on the RACE reads and lists one entry per CDR3 protein. It is TCRdb's table, rather than the study itself, that gives the V and J calls and clone size. The sample shows around 75,000 distinct CDR3 sequences, 10% of them seen only once.

The receptor was derived from a woman aged 45-65 years with alopecia areata. Some clones in this sample may be carry-over from other donors' samples. The V gene is TRBV7-2, the J gene TRBJ1-1; a weak D match, TRBD1 (6 bases). Sequenced material: whole blood, taken in connection with sensitization to the hapten diphenylcyclopropenone (DPC). For the CDR3, the DNA is TGTGCCAGCAGCTCGGCAGGGGTCCTAAGAGCTTTCTTT. Translation gives CASSSAGVLRAFF. The full variable domain, in which reference TRBV7-2 and TRBJ1-1 provide the parts outside the CDR3, is GAGVSQSPSNKVTEKGKDVELRCDPISGHTALYWYRQSLGQGLEFLIYFQGNSAPDKSGLPSDRFSAERTGGSVSTLTIQRTQQEDSAVYLCASSSAGVLRAFFGQGTRLTVV.